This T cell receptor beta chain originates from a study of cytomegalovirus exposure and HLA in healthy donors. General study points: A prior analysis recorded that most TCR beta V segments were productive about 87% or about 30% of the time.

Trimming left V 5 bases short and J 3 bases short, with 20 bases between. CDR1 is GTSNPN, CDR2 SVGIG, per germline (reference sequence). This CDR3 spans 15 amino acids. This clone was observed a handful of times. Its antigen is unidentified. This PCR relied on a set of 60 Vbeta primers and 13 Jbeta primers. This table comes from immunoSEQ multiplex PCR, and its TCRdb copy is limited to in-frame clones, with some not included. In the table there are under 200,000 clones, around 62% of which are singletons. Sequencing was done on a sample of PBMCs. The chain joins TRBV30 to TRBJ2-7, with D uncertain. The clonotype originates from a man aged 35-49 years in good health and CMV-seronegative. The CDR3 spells CAWPPLAAFVYEQYF. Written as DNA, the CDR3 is TGTGCCTGGCCTCCATTAGCCGCTTTTGTCTACGAGCAGTACTTC. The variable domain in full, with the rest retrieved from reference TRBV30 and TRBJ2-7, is SQTIHQWPATLVQPVGSPLSLECTVEGTSNPNLYWYRQAAGRGLQLLFYSVGIGQISSEVPQNLSASRPQDRQFILSSKKLLLSDSGFYLCAWPPLAAFVYEQYFGPGTRLTVT.